These 21 T cell receptor beta chains were all obtained from the same sample, sequenced in a study of regulatory T cells in long-lasting Graves disease. Arm-PCR of CDR3 regions and iRepertoire HTBI primers were the basis on which TCR beta libraries were built. TCRdb re-called the multiplex PCR reads with MiXCR, one entry per CDR3 protein. The data contain hundreds of thousands of distinct CDR3 sequences, 15% to 20% of them seen just once; the ten biggest clones take up 20% to 25%. As to time point: newly diagnosed GD, antithyroid drugs for less than 3 months. Isolated PBMC RNA provided the starting material for the TCR library. These data are also associated with another study on T cells in Graves' hyperthyroidism and ophthalmopathy.

Sequencing was performed on peripheral blood mononuclear cells (PBMCs), taken at new diagnosis, from a patient treated with antithyroid drugs. These TCRs come from a woman aged 40-60 years with Graves disease.

This clonotype was counted ten times or more. V gene TRBV27 combines with J gene TRBJ2-1, with 13 bases fitting TRBD2. CDR1 and CDR2 (germline): MNHEY, SMNVEV (reference sequence). The CDR3 sequence is 15 residues long. Trimming took 5 bases from V and 12 from J; bases not matched to a gene: 10. This CDR3 reads CASSPLAGGRVGQFF. CDR3 coding DNA: TGTGCCAGCAGTCCACTAGCGGGGGGGAGAGTCGGGCAGTTCTTC.

This clonotype was counted a few times. An end of the junction does not agree with germline; a read error may underlie this. V usage is TRBV12-3 or TRBV12-4 and J usage is TRBJ2-1; D uncertain. CDR3 length: 14 residues. The CDR3: CVSSLMGNYNEQFF. The DNA of the CDR3 is TGTGTCAGCAGTTTAATGGGAAACTACAATGAGCAGTTCTTC.

This clonotype was observed many times. This chain joins TRBV6-5 and TRBJ2-7; TRBD1 matches 9 bases. The V gene end was trimmed by 2 bases and the J gene end by 10 bases; junction bases not matched to a gene: 9. Germline V CDR1 and CDR2: MNHEY, SVGAGI. This CDR3 comprises 14 residues. CDR3 coding DNA: TGTGCCAGCAGTTACATGGGACAGGGACTACAACAGTACTTC. Amino acids: CASSYMGQGLQQYF.

The DNA for the CDR3 is TGCAGCGTCGGTAGGGAGGATGAGCAGTTCTTC. Residues: CSVGREDEQFF. The chain combines TRBV29-1 with TRBJ2-1; D is perhaps TRBD2 (6 bases). The V end lost 6 bases, the J end lost 8 bases, and 11 bases lay between the germline ends. The CDR3 consists of 11 residues. The germline V gene encodes CDR1 SQVTM and CDR2 ANQGSEA.

This rearrangement joins TRBV6-1 to TRBJ2-3; D perhaps matches TRBD2 (7 bases). Germline CDR1 reads MNHNS; CDR2 reads SASEGT. The CDR3 consists of 15 residues. Trimming shortened V by 6 bases and J by 3 bases, and 16 bases separated the two germline ends. DNA of the CDR3: TGTGCCAGCAGCCGATCGGGGGGCCCGACAGATACGCAGTATTTT. It yields the protein CASSRSGGPTDTQYF.

The rearrangement uses TRBV3-1 and TRBJ1-2; D remains ambiguous. The germline V and J ends were trimmed by 2 bases and 3 bases, with 7 bases remaining between them. CDR3 length: 13 amino acids. The V gene's germline CDR1 is LGHDT and CDR2 YNNKEL (reference sequence). CDR3 region: CASSQFGDYGYTF. The CDR3 DNA is TGTGCCAGCAGCCAATTCGGTGACTATGGCTACACCTTC.

In this sample, this clonotype turned up a few times. The chain employs TRBV18 and TRBJ1-6; D gene ambiguous. The germline V and J ends were trimmed by 0 bases and 6 bases, with 9 bases remaining between them. CDR1 is KGHSH and CDR2 is LQKENI in the germline V gene. The CDR3 is made up of 15 amino acids. Here the CDR3 reads CASSPPASLNSPLHF. Written as DNA, the CDR3 is TGTGCCAGCTCACCACCGGCTAGTCTTAATTCACCCCTCCACTTT.

Regarding this clonotype: This may arise from a read error, as a much more abundant clone is one base away. Because the CDR3 is missing its conserved closing phenylalanine or tryptophan, this is likely a read error. V usage is TRBV7-9 and J usage is TRBJ2-1; D tentatively fits TRBD1 or TRBD2 (5 bases each). The CDR3 extends over 17 amino acids. Per germline, CDR1 SEHNR and CDR2 FQNEAQ (reference sequence). V was pared by 6 bases and J by 0 bases, with 18 bases between. The CDR3, as DNA: TGTGCCAGCAGGGGACCCGGGACCACGAGCTCCTACAATGAGCAGTTCGTC. It specifies CASRGPGTTSSYNEQFV.

This clonotype was seen many times. The chain recombines TRBV5-1 with TRBJ2-3; TRBD1 or TRBD2 may be the D gene (5 bases each). Per germline, CDR1 SGHRS and CDR2 YFSETQ. Trimming took off 5 bases at V and 4 bases at J, with 11 bases between the two ends. The CDR3 runs to 13 residues. The CDR3 is CASRTGTADTQYF. DNA of the CDR3: TGCGCCAGCAGAACCGGGACCGCAGATACGCAGTATTTT.

This clonotype occurred a few times. CDR3 nucleotide sequence: TGTGCCAGCAGCTTATTAAGTTCAGGACAGTTTTATTTCACTGAAGCTTTCTTT. Its protein is CASSLLSSGQFYFTEAFF. The V call is TRBV11-2, the J call TRBJ1-1, with D perhaps matching TRBD1 (6 bases). This CDR3 spans 18 amino acids. From germline, CDR1 is SGHAT and CDR2 FQNNGV. The V end was cut by 2 bases, the J end by 4 bases, with 23 bases between. The full variable domain, in which reference TRBV11-2 and TRBJ1-1 provide the parts outside the CDR3, is EAGVAQSPRYKIIEKRQSVAFWCNPISGHATLYWYQQILGQGPKLLIQFQNNGVVDDSQLPKDRFSAERLKGVDSTLKIQPAKLEDSAVYLCASSLLSSGQFYFTEAFFGQGTRLTVV.

This chain connects TRBV19 to TRBJ2-3; TRBD2 matches 8 bases. J gave up 5 bases and V 1 base, and 17 bases lay outside the gene matches. This CDR3 comprises 19 residues. The germline gives CDR1 LNHDA, CDR2 SQIVND (reference sequence). The chain's CDR3 is CASSIVAFESGLAQDTQYF. For the CDR3, the DNA is TGTGCCAGTAGTATAGTCGCCTTTGAGAGTGGACTAGCACAAGATACGCAGTATTTT.

The CDR3 DNA is TGCGCCAGCAGCGATTTACGGAGGGGGGCAAACTATGGCTACACCTTC. Translated, it gives CASSDLRRGANYGYTF. The V and J genes are TRBV4-1 and TRBJ1-2, with D maybe TRBD1 (6 bases). The CDR3 is made up of 16 amino acids. Trimming pared 5 bases from V and 2 bases from J, leaving 18 bases between. The germline gives CDR1 MGHRA, CDR2 YSYEKL.

This clonotype came up a few times. This rearrangement joins TRBV20-1 to TRBJ2-3, with 8 bases fitting TRBD1. Losses at the gene ends were 5 bases for V and 1 base for J; bases not matched to a gene: 2. This CDR3 spans 13 amino acids. Germline V lookup: CDR1 DFQATT, CDR2 SNEGSKA (reference sequence). The CDR3 here is CSALQGGTDTQYF. CDR3 coding DNA: TGCAGTGCTCTACAGGGGGGCACAGATACGCAGTATTTT.

This clonotype appeared many times. The chain carries TRBV7-3 and TRBJ2-3; D is possibly TRBD1 (6 bases). Germline assignment: CDR1 SGHTA and CDR2 FQGTGA. CDR3 length: 16 amino acids. Trimming took off 5 bases at V and 0 bases at J, with 15 bases between the two ends. CDR3 protein: CASSATGYSSTDTQYF. The CDR3 nucleotides are TGTGCCAGCAGCGCTACAGGGTATTCTAGCACAGATACGCAGTATTTT.

The gene calls are TRBV7-2 and TRBJ1-3, with D possibly TRBD1 on 5 matching bases. V dropped 5 bases and J dropped 0 bases, with 14 bases sitting between them. The CDR3 is 16 amino acids. Germline V gene data show CDR1 as SGHTA and CDR2 as FQGNSA. The DNA of the CDR3 is TGTGCCAGCAGCCGGGGGGGGTTCGACTCTGGAAACACCATATATTTT. This codes for CASSRGGFDSGNTIYF.

This clonotype was seen a few times. J is TRBJ1-1 and V is TRBV12-3 or TRBV12-4; D possibly corresponds to TRBD1 (5 bases). This CDR3 is built from 14 residues. Trimming pared 7 bases from V and 5 bases from J, leaving 17 bases between. The CDR3 loop reads CASTYGGGYTEAFF. CDR3 nucleotides: TGTGCCAGCACCTATGGGGGGGGGTATACTGAAGCTTTCTTT.

This clonotype was seen many times. The CDR3 reads CAYDRQGMGTDTQYF. CDR3 bases: TGTGCCTACGACCGACAGGGGATGGGCACAGATACGCAGTATTTT. This chain joins TRBV30 and TRBJ2-3, with 8 bases lining up with TRBD1. This CDR3 has 15 residues. With 7 bases clipped from V and 1 base from J, the junction kept 10 bases outside the gene matches. Germline assignment: CDR1 GTSNPN and CDR2 SVGIG (reference sequence).

The V and J genes are TRBV19 and TRBJ2-1, with 8 bases that match TRBD2. V dropped 3 bases and J dropped 7; count of bases not matched to a gene: 8. This CDR3 spans 15 amino acids. Germline V CDR1 and CDR2: LNHDA, SQIVND (reference sequence). In DNA, the CDR3 is TGTGCCAGTAGTATTCGGGGGGGGGCAGAGAATGAGCAGTTCTTC. Its translation is CASSIRGGAENEQFF.

V gene TRBV20-1 combines with J gene TRBJ1-1; TRBD1 might be the D (5 bases). Trimming took off 4 bases at V and 0 bases at J, with 12 bases between the two ends. The CDR3 loop spans 14 amino acids. Germline V gene sequence: CDR1 DFQATT, CDR2 SNEGSKA (reference sequence). Here the CDR3 reads CSATPGDLNTEAFF. The DNA for the CDR3 is TGCAGTGCTACCCCCGGGGACCTGAACACTGAAGCTTTCTTT.

The genes are TRBV5-1 and TRBJ2-5, with 8 bases matching TRBD2. The germline CDR1 and CDR2 sequences are SGHRS and YFSETQ. This CDR3 spans 15 amino acids. V shed 1 base and J 2 bases; nucleotides not matched to a gene: 4. The CDR3 region is CASSLRRGDQETQYF. In DNA, the CDR3 is TGCGCCAGCAGCTTGCGGCGGGGGGATCAAGAGACCCAGTACTTC.

This clonotype was detected many times. The CDR3 nucleotides read TGTGCTAGTGGTTTTGACGGACGAGCCTACGAGCAGTACTTC. The encoded protein is CASGFDGRAYEQYF. This sequence joins TRBV12-5 and TRBJ2-7; D gene unclear. Trimming pared 3 bases from V and 2 bases from J, leaving 11 bases between. Germline loops: CDR1 LGHNT, CDR2 FRNRAP. The CDR3 spans 14 residues.